This T cell receptor (beta chain) was recorded in a study of blood T cell repertoires in COVID-19 (dated by TCRdb to 2018 to 2020). With respect to the entire study: Samples covering the acute and convalescent phases of COVID-19 were provided by collaborators in the United States, Italy and Spain. The material from the prospective study consisted of cDNA or gDNA derived from T cells, B-cell-depleted T cells, or PBMCs. Deeply sampled blood TCRbeta repertoires from subjects exposed to, actively infected with, or recovered from COVID-19 were included in the dataset. The repertoires were made available in a free public database intended to serve as a resource for research on the immune response to SARS-CoV-2. The samples were drawn from the first 160 participants of the ongoing ImmuneRACE study and from some 1,300 subjects provided by 6 global collaborators. Nearly every sample came with metadata listing a de-identified subject ID, COVID-19 status, age in years and sex. Where HLA class I and class II types were available, the types were taken from metadata supplied by the sample provider, not from assay-based typing. On the study overall, not on this receptor specifically: The quantity of clinical and demographic metadata differed by source and by participant and was supplied without curation.

The immunoSEQ Assay, a bias-controlled multiplex PCR, was used to amplify TCRbeta CDR3 regions from genomic DNA. The study's own analysis went as follows. The number of nucleated cells in each sample was estimated by amplification of reference gene primers within the assay. To quantify the absolute abundance of each unique TCRbeta CDR3 rearrangement, sequence reads were collapsed and filtered. For each sample, productive Simpson clonality was calculated by taking the square root of Simpson's diversity index across productive rearrangements. TCRdb limited this immuneACCESS table to in-frame rearrangements with V and J called. A share of clones is missing; checked studies link under half to unresolved V genes, and the rest is unexplained. V and J calls plus clone size are reproduced from that table; the DNA served to infer D and trimming. The sample table lists about 280,000 clones, under 90% of them with a count of one. The ten largest clones take up roughly 10% of the sample.

Another Seattle source contributed samples from volunteer blood donors who had recovered from COVID-19. Whole blood was collected in K2EDTA tubes by collaborating institutions according to the institutions' own protocols. Collaborator samples were shipped for TCRbeta analysis as frozen whole blood, isolated PBMCs, or DNA extracted from either sample type. The V and J ends are trimmed by 0 bases and 1 base, leaving 9 bases between them. CDR1 MNHEY and CDR2 SVGEGT are derived from the germline V gene. The CDR3 runs 15 residues from the cysteine to the phenylalanine. Kept here is only the CDR3 DNA, which spans 45 bases and is read in frame from base 1. On this clone: The specificity of this receptor is unknown. No much larger clone exists at a distance of one base, and base qualities are not known.

This chain is built from TRBV6-2 or TRBV6-3 and TRBJ2-5; 6 matching bases give a weak D call of TRBD2. The sequenced sample consisted of peripheral blood. The sequence derives from a woman in her forties or fifties who had recovered from COVID-19. The bases are TGTGCCAGCAGTTACTCGGGACTCACCCAAGAGACCCAGTACTTC. Translation gives CASSYSGLTQETQYF.